A single sample is the source of the 12 T cell receptor beta chains below, sequenced in a study of cytomegalovirus exposure and HLA in healthy donors. Amplification used 60 Vbeta primers and 13 Jbeta primers. Sequencing was performed with immunoSEQ multiplex PCR; in TCRdb, only in-frame clones are kept and a portion is missing. Its table lists 150,000 to 200,000 clones. Sequenced: PBMCs. The source is a young man in good health and CMV-seronegative.

The rearrangement joins TRBV5-6 to TRBJ2-7, with 7 bases lining up with TRBD2. V shed 6 bases, J shed 0 bases, and the junction held 9 bases outside the gene matches. This CDR3 spans 15 amino acids. CDR1 SGHDT and CDR2 YYEEEE come from the germline V gene. The CDR3 here is CASTLGGGVSYEQYF. In nucleotides, the CDR3 is TGTGCCAGCACCTTAGGCGGGGGAGTCTCCTACGAGCAGTACTTC.

CDR3 amino acids: CASSDRGATNEKLFF. The DNA for the CDR3 is TGTGCCAGCAGTGACAGGGGGGCAACTAATGAAAAACTGTTTTTT. The rearrangement links TRBV2 to TRBJ1-4, with 7 nucleotides matching TRBD1. Per germline, CDR1 SNHLY and CDR2 FYNNEI. CDR3 length equals 15 residues. Unmatched junction bases numbered 1, after V lost 3 bases and J lost 0 bases.

V and J are TRBV7-2 and TRBJ2-1, with 9 bases fitting TRBD1. The CDR3 runs 17 residues. Trimming took 2 bases from V and 5 from J; bases not matched to a gene: 10. Germline V gene data show CDR1 as SGHTA and CDR2 as FQGNSA. The DNA of the CDR3 is TGTGCCAGCAGCTTAACCCGGACAGGGGCCATAAACAATGAGCAGTTCTTC. It yields the protein CASSLTRTGAINNEQFF.

CDR3 in DNA: TGTGCCAGTAGTACGGAGGATGGGAGTGCAAATCAGCCCCAGCATTTT. Translated: CASSTEDGSANQPQHF. This chain joins TRBV19 and TRBJ1-5; D call uncertain. V was shortened by 4 bases and J by 4 bases, with 17 bases between the two germline ends. CDR3 length: 16 residues. Germline V gene data show CDR1 as LNHDA and CDR2 as SQIVND (reference sequence).

The rearrangement links TRBV14 to TRBJ1-2; 12 bases are shared with TRBD1. This CDR3 is built from 13 residues. Germline V gene sequence: CDR1 SGHDN, CDR2 FVKESK. After removal of 8 bases from V and 7 bases from J, the junction contained 5 bases not matched to a gene. The DNA of the CDR3 is TGTGCCAGCCAACGGGACAGGGGGCTTGGCTACACCTTC. Its protein is CASQRDRGLGYTF.

The chain joins TRBV29-1 to TRBJ1-2, with 9 bases that match TRBD1. J gave up 1 base and V 0 bases, and 6 bases lay outside the gene matches. Germline values: CDR1 SQVTM, CDR2 ANQGSEA. CDR3 size: 16 residues. The CDR3 reads CSVEDGGTGNNYGYTF. CDR3 bases: TGCAGCGTTGAAGATGGGGGGACAGGGAATAACTATGGCTACACCTTC. Looking up the rest from reference TRBV29-1 and TRBJ1-2 gives the full variable domain: SAVISQKPSRDICQRGTSLTIQCQVDSQVTMMFWYRQQPGQSLTLIATANQGSEATYESGFVIDKFPISRPNLTFSTLTVSNMSPEDSSIYLCSVEDGGTGNNYGYTFGSGTRLTVV.

V and J are TRBV6-1 and TRBJ2-1, with a weak D call TRBD2 (5 bases). CDR1 is MNHNS and CDR2 is SASEGT in the germline V gene. Trimming left V 3 bases short and J 5 bases short, with 11 bases between. This CDR3 region has 14 residues. CDR3 residues: CASSEGRGNNEQFF. CDR3 sequence (DNA): TGTGCCAGCAGTGAGGGTCGGGGAAACAATGAGCAGTTCTTC.

The chain is built from TRBV6-6 and TRBJ2-7, with 7 positions matching TRBD2. Germline CDR1 is MNHNY and CDR2 is SVGAGI (reference sequence). V lost 7 bases and J lost 2; bases outside the gene matches: 8. The CDR3 has 14 amino acids. In DNA, the CDR3 is TGTGCCAGCACCACCGGGGACTATCCCTACGAGCAGTACTTC. Amino acid sequence: CASTTGDYPYEQYF.

This chain uses TRBV19 with TRBJ1-5; D is possibly TRBD1 (5 bases). Germline loops: CDR1 LNHDA, CDR2 SQIVND (reference sequence). The length of the CDR3 is 14 residues. V was clipped by 7 bases and J by 5 bases, with 15 bases between them. The DNA of the CDR3 is TGTGCCAGTAATTGGCGGGACCCCGATCAGCCCCAGCATTTT. It specifies CASNWRDPDQPQHF.

On this clone: The same CDR3 is also encoded by other DNA sequences in this sample. V usage is TRBV7-2 and J usage is TRBJ2-1, with 8 bases aligning to TRBD2. Germline CDR1 and CDR2: SGHTA and FQGNSA. Germline trimming cut 1 base from V and 2 bases from J; bases unmatched to any gene: 4. The CDR3 is 16 residues long. The DNA for the CDR3 is TGTGCCAGCAGCTTAGTCGGGGGGGGGCCCTACAATGAGCAGTTCTTC. This translates into CASSLVGGGPYNEQFF.

J is TRBJ2-7 and V is TRBV14, with 11 bases fitting TRBD2. The V gene end was trimmed by 3 bases and the J gene end by 4 bases; junction bases not matched to a gene: 8. Per germline, CDR1 SGHDN and CDR2 FVKESK. This CDR3 comprises 16 residues. The DNA for the CDR3 is TGTGCCAGCAGCCAGGGAGGGACTAGCGGAATTTACGAGCAGTACTTC. It codes for CASSQGGTSGIYEQYF.

The V gene is TRBV4-2, the J gene TRBJ2-3; 9 positions agree with TRBD2. V shed 4 bases, J shed 1 base, and the junction held 12 bases outside the gene matches. Looked up from germline, CDR1 is LGHNA and CDR2 is YNFKEQ. The CDR3 is made up of 18 amino acids. The CDR3 reads CASSPRGSGGSRTDTQYF. CDR3 bases: TGTGCCAGCAGCCCGAGGGGTAGCGGGGGCTCGCGCACAGATACGCAGTATTTT.